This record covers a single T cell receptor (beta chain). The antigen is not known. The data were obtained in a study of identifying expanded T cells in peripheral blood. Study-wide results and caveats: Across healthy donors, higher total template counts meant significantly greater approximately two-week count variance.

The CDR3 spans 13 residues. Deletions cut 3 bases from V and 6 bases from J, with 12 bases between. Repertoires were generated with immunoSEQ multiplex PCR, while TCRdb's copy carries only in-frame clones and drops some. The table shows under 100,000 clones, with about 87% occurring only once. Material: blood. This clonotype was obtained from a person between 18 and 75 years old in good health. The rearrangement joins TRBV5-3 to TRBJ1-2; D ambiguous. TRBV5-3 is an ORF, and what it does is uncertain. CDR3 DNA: TGTGCCAGAAGCTCTCCCCGACACGATGGCTACACCTTC. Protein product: CARSSPRHDGYTF.